This paragraph covers one T cell receptor beta chain sequence. Its antigen is not known. The data were obtained in a study of blood T cells in healthy people across ages. PBMCs, at least 6.5 million per sample, were isolated. The amount of total RNA extracted per sample was at least 6 micrograms. Germline lookup yields CDR1 SQVTM and CDR2 ANQGSEA. This CDR3 has 15 amino acids. V gave up 5 bases and J gave up 4 bases, with 19 bases separating them. Findings and caveats of the study: Among T cells, TCR beta diversity per million cells dropped roughly linearly as age rose.

Alongside a J-beta primer mix, a sample-barcoded 5' primer served in a second PCR lasting roughly 7 to 11 cycles. Every cDNA molecule carried a tag from a template-switch adaptor bearing 12 random nucleotides. From the 5' RACE reads, TCRdb called clonotypes with MiXCR, one entry per CDR3 protein. The repertoire holds about 2 million distinct CDR3 sequences, with about 50% as singletons. Input material: blood. The source is a woman aged 35 to 49 in good health. The chain is built from TRBV29-1 and TRBJ2-3; either TRBD1 or TRBD2 may supply D (5 bases each). For the CDR3, the DNA is TGCAGCGTTTCCGACCCCCCGGGGACGGCAGATACGCAGTATTTT. Residues: CSVSDPPGTADTQYF.